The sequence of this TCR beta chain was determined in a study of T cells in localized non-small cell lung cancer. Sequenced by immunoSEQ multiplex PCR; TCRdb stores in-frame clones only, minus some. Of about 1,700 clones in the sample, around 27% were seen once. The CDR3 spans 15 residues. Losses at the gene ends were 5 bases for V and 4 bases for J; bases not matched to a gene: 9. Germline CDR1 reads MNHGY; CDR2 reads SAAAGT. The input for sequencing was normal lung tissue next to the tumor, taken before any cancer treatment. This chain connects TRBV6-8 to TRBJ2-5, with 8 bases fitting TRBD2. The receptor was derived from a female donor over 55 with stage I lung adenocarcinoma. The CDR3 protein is CASSTLAGLGETQYF. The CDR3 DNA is TGTGCCAGCAGTACCTTAGCGGGATTGGGAGAGACCCAGTACTTC.